These T cell receptor beta chains were read from a single sample in a study of T cells after yellow fever vaccination. TCRdb recomputed calls from the 5' RACE reads with MiXCR, one row per CDR3 protein. The table records roughly 240,000 distinct CDR3 sequences, roughly 6.2% of them present only once. Sequenced here: CD4+ T cells sorted from PBMCs, sampled on the day of the yellow fever booster vaccination. Source of these receptors: a man aged 25 to 45 who received the YFV17D yellow fever vaccine. The CDR3 runs from the conserved cysteine through the conserved F or W. The order of the fields is D gene, V gene, clone size, J gene, CDR3 DNA, CDR3 protein. D genes are given only for firm matches. Clone size is not always given. Where it is, it says once, few, many or a class for expanded clones.

-	TRBV18	many	TRBJ2-1	TGTGCCAGCTCAAAGCGGAGTCCCAATGTAGATGGTGAGCAGTTCTTC	CASSKRSPNVDGEQFF
-	TRBV5-5	-	TRBJ1-1	TGTGCCAGCAGTTCTTGGCCGGTGGGGATGAACACTGAAGCTTTCTTT	CASSSWPVGMNTEAFF
TRBD2	TRBV3-1	-	TRBJ2-1	TGTGCCAGCAGCCATGGACCGGGACTAGCGGGAGCCAATGAGCAGTTCTTC	CASSHGPGLAGANEQFF
-	TRBV7-9	few	TRBJ1-5	TGTGCCAGCAGCTTAGCGGGGTCAGACAAGTGGCCCCAGCATTTT	CASSLAGSDKWPQHF
-	TRBV7-9	few	TRBJ2-7	TGTGCCAGCAGCTTAGAGGGGGGGACCACCTTCCCCTACGAGCAGTACTTC	CASSLEGGTTFPYEQYF
TRBD1	TRBV28	-	TRBJ2-2	TGTGCCAGCAGACGAGGGGGCGCGGGCACCGGGGAGCTGTTTTTT	CASRRGGAGTGELFF
-	TRBV5-1	many	TRBJ2-1	TGCGCCAGCAGCCAAATGAGTTTGGACAAGGGAAGTGAGCAGTTCTTC	CASSQMSLDKGSEQFF
-	TRBV7-2	many	TRBJ2-5	TGTGCCAGCAGCTTACGGCCAATTCTACGGGAGACCCAGTACTTC	CASSLRPILRETQYF
-	TRBV11-2	many	TRBJ2-7	TGTGCCAGCACCGGAGACCGACAGAAGGTCTACGAGCAGTACTTC	CASTGDRQKVYEQYF
-	TRBV6-2/TRBV6-3	few	TRBJ2-2	TGTGCCAGCAGCCCTCCTGCCCCCGGGGAGCTGTTTTTT	CASSPPAPGELFF
TRBD1	TRBV29-1	few	TRBJ1-2	TGCAGCATAGGACAGGGGGCAGGTGGCTACACCTTC	CSIGQGAGGYTF
-	TRBV2	many	TRBJ1-1	TGTGCCAGCAGTCTACTGACTGAAGCTTTCTTT	CASSLLTEAFF
-	TRBV9	few	TRBJ2-1	TGTGCCAGCAGCTATGGCCAGCTGTACTCTAGTGAGCAGTTCTTC	CASSYGQLYSSEQFF
-	TRBV30	-	TRBJ2-7	TGTGCCTGGATGGGTTACGAGCAGTACTTC	CAWMGYEQYF
-	TRBV30	few	TRBJ1-4	TGTGCCTGGAGTGGGGACATAGAAGAAAAACTGTTTTTT	CAWSGDIEEKLFF
TRBD1	TRBV5-1	-	TRBJ2-2	TGCGCCAGCAGCCTCCCCCGGGGACAGGTCCTCACCGGGGAGCTGTTTTTT	CASSLPRGQVLTGELFF
-	TRBV7-9	many	TRBJ1-4	TGTGCCAGCAGTCGACAGAATGAAAAACTGTTTTTT	CASSRQNEKLFF
TRBD1	TRBV24-1	many	TRBJ2-7	TGTGCCACCAGTGATTCGACGACAGGGCACTACGAGCAGTACTTC	CATSDSTTGHYEQYF
-	TRBV12-3/TRBV12-4	-	TRBJ2-1	TGTGCCACCTACCCCCCGACAGTCTCCTACAATGAGCAGTTCTTC	CATYPPTVSYNEQFF
-	TRBV5-1	few	TRBJ1-6	TGCGCCAGCAGCGTAGCCGGTACAGGGAATTCACCCCTCCACTTT	CASSVAGTGNSPLHF
-	TRBV5-1	many	TRBJ2-2	TGCGCCAGCACCCCCTCTATGGGTGGCGGGGAGCTGTTTTTT	CASTPSMGGGELFF
-	TRBV29-1	few	TRBJ1-2	TGCAGCGCGGGGGATTCTAACTATGGCTACACCTTC	CSAGDSNYGYTF
-	TRBV5-1	few	TRBJ2-1	TGCGCCAGCAGCTTGGTAGAGGGAACCAATGAGCAGTTCTTC	CASSLVEGTNEQFF
TRBD2	TRBV5-1	few	TRBJ2-5	TGCGCCAGCAGTACCGGACTAGCGGGAGTCGCCGAGACCCAGTACTTC	CASSTGLAGVAETQYF
TRBD2	TRBV27	-	TRBJ2-1	TGTGCCAGCAGTTTCGTAGCGGGAGTCGCTAATGAGCAGTTCTTC	CASSFVAGVANEQFF
-	TRBV21-1	-	TRBJ2-1	TGTGCCAGCAGCAAAACGGTGGTTGGCTCCTACAATGAGCAGTTCTTC	CASSKTVVGSYNEQFF
-	TRBV7-8	-	TRBJ2-1	TGTGCCAGCAGCTTAGTGGGGGGTAGCGGCAACTCTCACAATGAGCAGTTCTTC	CASSLVGGSGNSHNEQFF
TRBD2	TRBV5-6	-	TRBJ2-2	TGTGCCAGCAGCGAGGGACTAGCGGGACTGACACTGGACACCGGGGAGCTGTTTTTT	CASSEGLAGLTLDTGELFF
-	TRBV29-1	-	TRBJ2-5	TGCAGCGACCTTGCACTAGTTCGCGAGACCCAGTACTTC	CSDLALVRETQYF
TRBD2	TRBV3-1	few	TRBJ2-7	TGTGCCAGCAGCCAAGATGGAGGACTAGCGGGTTTGTACGAGCAGTACTTC	CASSQDGGLAGLYEQYF
TRBD1	TRBV3-1	many	TRBJ1-2	TGTGCCAGCAGCGAAGGACAGGGGGCCTATGGCTACACCTTC	CASSEGQGAYGYTF
-	TRBV2	many	TRBJ2-5	TGTGCCAGCAGTCTTGACTACGGAGAGACCCAGTACTTC	CASSLDYGETQYF
TRBD2	TRBV27	many	TRBJ2-7	TGTGCCAGCAGGGGACTAGCGACCCGCGAGCAGTACTTC	CASRGLATREQYF
TRBD2	TRBV7-2	few	TRBJ2-1	TGTGCCAGCAGCTTTACCCTAGCGGGAGGGCCCAATGAGCAGTTCTTC	CASSFTLAGGPNEQFF
-	TRBV5-1	many	TRBJ1-1	TGCGCCAGCAGCTTGGCCTCCGGGCCATCGGAAGCTTTCTTT	CASSLASGPSEAFF
-	TRBV27	-	TRBJ1-1	TGTGCCAGCAGTTCTCAGGGTATTCGCACTGAAGCTTTCTTT	CASSSQGIRTEAFF
TRBD1	TRBV5-1	-	TRBJ2-1	TGCGCCAGCAGCTTCCCCGGGACAGTAAACAATGAGCAGTTCTTC	CASSFPGTVNNEQFF